Shown below are 24 T cell receptor beta chains from a single sample sequenced in a study of shared clonotypes between healthy human individuals. Repertoires were generated with immunoSEQ multiplex PCR, while TCRdb's copy carries only in-frame clones and drops some. The sample carries around 1.1 million clones, approximately 77% recorded once. Specimen: memory CD4+ T cells from PBMCs. Subset defined: CD45RA-negative fraction. The receptors originated from a man aged 18 to 35 in good health. Some clones in this sample may be carry-over from other donors' samples.

The DNA of the CDR3 is TGTGCTAGTGGTTTGGCAGATGGAGAGACCCAGTACTTC. This translates into CASGLADGETQYF. The gene calls are TRBV12-5 and TRBJ2-5, with unresolved D. There are 13 residues in the CDR3. Germline V gene sequence: CDR1 LGHNT, CDR2 FRNRAP. V gave up 1 base and J gave up 4 bases, with 7 bases separating them.

The rearrangement joins TRBV6-1 to TRBJ1-1; D is ambiguous. This CDR3 region has 13 residues. Trimming left V 3 bases short and J 1 base short, with 6 bases between. The V gene's germline CDR1 is MNHNS and CDR2 SASEGT. As DNA, the CDR3 is TGTGCCAGCAGTGATCGAAGGAACACTGAAGCTTTCTTT. This gives the protein CASSDRRNTEAFF.

The chain recombines TRBV28 with TRBJ2-1; TRBD1 agrees at 8 bases. CDR1 is MDHEN and CDR2 is SYDVKM in the germline V gene. This CDR3 spans 12 amino acids. The V and J ends lost 4 bases and 15 bases, in that order; junction bases with no gene match: 8. For the CDR3, the DNA is TGTGCCAGCAGTTCACGGACAGGGTACACGTTCTTC. Translating gives CASSSRTGYTFF.

The chain is built from TRBV30 and TRBJ2-3; maybe TRBD2 (6 bases). The CDR3 extends over 13 amino acids. Trimming shortened V by 0 bases and J by 4 bases, and 8 bases separated the two germline ends. CDR1 is GTSNPN, CDR2 SVGIG, per germline (reference sequence). CDR3 bases: TGTGCCTGGAGTGTCGGGGAGGCAGATACGCAGTATTTT. As protein: CAWSVGEADTQYF.

This clone occurred many times. The gene calls are TRBV7-9 and TRBJ2-7, with D possibly matching TRBD2 (6 bases). The CDR3 is 13 amino acids. Germline-derived CDR1 and CDR2 are SEHNR and FQNEAQ (reference sequence). With 3 bases removed from V and 6 bases from J, the gap between germline ends came to 12 bases. The CDR3 DNA is TGTGCCAGCAGCTTGACGGGAGTGGCCGAGCAGTACTTC. This translates into CASSLTGVAEQYF.

About this clone itself: The same CDR3 can be traced to other DNA sequences in this sample. The chain carries TRBV30 and TRBJ2-7; 7 nucleotides agree with TRBD2. The germline V gene encodes CDR1 GTSNPN and CDR2 SVGIG (reference sequence). This CDR3 comprises 12 residues. With V trimmed by 1 base and J by 3 bases, 0 bases remained unmatched. The CDR3 loop reads CAWSGGGYEQYF. CDR3 in DNA: TGTGCCTGGAGTGGGGGGGGCTACGAGCAGTACTTC.

Here the CDR3 DNA reads TGTGCCAGCAGCGTAGCGGGCGGGGAGACCCAGTACTTC. The encoded protein is CASSVAGGETQYF. The chain links TRBV6-6 to TRBJ2-5, with TRBD2 identical over 7 bases. This CDR3 region has 13 residues. J was trimmed by 5 bases and V by 6 bases; bases with no gene match: 6. Germline values: CDR1 MNHNY, CDR2 SVGAGI (reference sequence).

The chain combines TRBV2 with TRBJ1-2, with D unresolved. Germline CDR1 is SNHLY and CDR2 is FYNNEI. V was trimmed by 9 bases and J by 7 bases, leaving 15 bases between them. The CDR3 totals 12 residues. The CDR3 nucleotides are TGTGCCAGTACAACCGATTCACTTGGCTACACCTTC. Encoded protein: CASTTDSLGYTF.

The rearrangement links TRBV4-2 to TRBJ2-1; 8 nucleotides align to TRBD2. J was trimmed by 2 bases and V by 0 bases; bases with no gene match: 3. The CDR3 length is 16 residues. CDR1 and CDR2 (germline): LGHNA, YNFKEQ. Here the CDR3 DNA reads TGTGCCAGCAGCCAAGAAGCTAGCGGGCCCTACAATGAGCAGTTCTTC. Translated, it gives CASSQEASGPYNEQFF.

Here the CDR3 reads CASSGGQNNEQFF. The CDR3 DNA is TGTGCCAGCAGTGGGGGACAGAACAATGAGCAGTTCTTC. V gene TRBV25-1 combines with J gene TRBJ2-1, with 7 bases matching TRBD1. Germline CDR1 reads MGHDK; CDR2 reads SYGVNS. The trim removed 4 bases at V and 5 bases at J, leaving 2 bases unmatched. This CDR3 has 13 residues.

This clone has a handful of counts. The chain employs TRBV5-1 and TRBJ1-2, with D maybe TRBD1 (5 bases). The CDR3 totals 15 residues. The germline CDR1 and CDR2 sequences are SGHRS and YFSETQ. Deletions cut 4 bases from V and 4 bases from J, with 17 bases between. CDR3 loop: CASSAGTPGGYGYTF. For the CDR3, the DNA is TGCGCCAGCAGCGCCGGGACTCCGGGGGGCTATGGCTACACCTTC.

V usage is TRBV21-1 and J usage is TRBJ2-3; no DNA check was done on the table's D call, TRBD1. TRBV21-1 represents a pseudogene. The CDR3 is 12 amino acids. In DNA, the CDR3 is TGTGCCAGCAGTCACAGGTCGGATACGCAGTATTTT. Translated, it gives CASSHRSDTQYF.

This rearrangement joins TRBV28 to TRBJ2-7; D may be TRBD2 (5 bases). V lost 4 bases and J 1 base, leaving 11 bases between the germline ends. This CDR3 comprises 14 residues. Germline V gives CDR1 MDHEN, CDR2 SYDVKM. The CDR3 nucleotides read TGTGCCAGCAGTTACCTACGGGGATCCTACGAGCAGTACTTC. Residues: CASSYLRGSYEQYF.

The chain joins TRBV21-1 to TRBJ2-1; the table's D call TRBD2 went unverified against the DNA. TRBV21-1 is recorded as a pseudogene. The CDR3 is 20 residues long. The CDR3 reads CASSKGRRLAASSSYNEQFF. CDR3 nucleotide sequence: TGTGCCAGCAGCAAAGGGAGACGACTAGCGGCGTCGAGCTCCTACAATGAGCAGTTCTTC.

The J gene is TRBJ1-1, the V gene TRBV5-1; possibly TRBD1 for D (5 bases). The germline gives CDR1 SGHRS, CDR2 YFSETQ. The CDR3 consists of 16 residues. Trimming cost V 4 bases and J 0 bases, with 16 bases left between them. CDR3 sequence: CASSLTGTILNTEAFF. The DNA for the CDR3 is TGCGCCAGCAGCCTTACCGGGACCATCTTGAACACTGAAGCTTTCTTT.

Comments on this clone: This may come from a read error, since a much larger clone is one base off. In DNA, the CDR3 is TGTGCCAGCAGCTTGCAGGACTATGGCTACACCTTC. Amino acid sequence: CASSLQDYGYTF. V gene TRBV7-9 combines with J gene TRBJ1-2; D is uncertain. The V gene's germline CDR1 is SEHNR and CDR2 FQNEAQ (reference sequence). Deletions cut 3 bases from V and 3 bases from J, with 5 bases between. This CDR3 region has 12 residues.

Notes on this clone: Other DNA sequences in the same sample also yield this CDR3. The genes are TRBV27 and TRBJ1-1; unclear D gene. CDR1 is MNHEY, CDR2 SMNVEV, per germline (reference sequence). The CDR3 is 14 residues long. The germline V and J ends were trimmed by 5 bases and 0 bases, with 10 bases remaining between them. The DNA of the CDR3 is TGTGCCAGCAGTCCCGACCGACTGAACACTGAAGCTTTCTTT. This gives the protein CASSPDRLNTEAFF.

This sequence joins TRBV7-2 and TRBJ2-5; 8 bases line up with TRBD1. The DNA end is a closer match to TRBJ2-7, so the J assignment may be wrong. Germline values: CDR1 SGHTA, CDR2 FQGNSA. The CDR3 loop spans 15 amino acids. The CDR3 is CASSSDRANSYEQYF. The CDR3 DNA is TGTGCCAGCAGCTCGGACAGGGCTAACTCCTACGAGCAGTACTTC.

The V call is TRBV10-3, the J call TRBJ2-3; no reliable D call. Germline lookup yields CDR1 ENHRY and CDR2 SYGVKD. The V end was cut by 0 bases, the J end by 9 bases, with 10 bases between. This CDR3 is built from 13 residues. CDR3 bases: TGTGCCATCAGTGAGTCTGGACCCGGGACGCAGTATTTT. Its translation is CAISESGPGTQYF.

The chain recombines TRBV28 with TRBJ2-7, with D tentatively TRBD2 (5 bases). The CDR3 spans 16 residues. V lost 6 bases and J lost 4, with 22 bases in between. Germline CDR1 and CDR2: MDHEN and SYDVKM. In nucleotides, the CDR3 is TGTGCCAGCAGGGCTTCGGGATTCCCAAGGCATTACGAGCAGTACTTC. Encoded protein: CASRASGFPRHYEQYF.

The chain is built from TRBV7-2 and TRBJ2-7; a weak D match, TRBD1 (6 bases). The V end was cut by 2 bases, the J end by 3 bases, with 14 bases between. The germline gives CDR1 SGHTA, CDR2 FQGNSA. The CDR3 covers 15 residues. The CDR3 DNA sequence: TGTGCCAGCAGCTTATCATCTCAGGGGCTCTACGAGCAGTACTTC. Protein product: CASSLSSQGLYEQYF.

The J gene is TRBJ2-2, the V gene TRBV5-1, with 7 bases fitting TRBD1. Trimming cost V 1 base and J 3 bases; bases outside gene matches: 6. The CDR3 totals 16 residues. Per the germline V gene, CDR1 is SGHRS and CDR2 is YFSETQ. The CDR3 is CASSLLRQGDTGELFF. CDR3 bases: TGCGCCAGCAGCTTGTTGCGGCAGGGGGACACCGGGGAGCTGTTTTTT.

The chain has TRBV5-4 and TRBJ2-7; 8 nucleotides agree with TRBD2. Unmatched junction bases numbered 14, after V lost 4 bases and J lost 5 bases. The length of the CDR3 is 16 residues. Germline CDR1 reads SGHNT; CDR2 reads YYREEE (reference sequence). The CDR3 here is CASSPGGSGSSHEQYF. The CDR3 region has the DNA TGTGCCAGCAGCCCCGGGGGGAGCGGGAGTTCCCACGAGCAGTACTTC.

The genes are TRBV5-1 and TRBJ2-3; 12 bases map to TRBD2. The trim removed 1 base at V and 4 bases at J, leaving 7 bases unmatched. This CDR3 is 17 amino acids long. Germline CDR1 is SGHRS and CDR2 is YFSETQ. CDR3 nucleotide sequence: TGCGCCAGCAGCTTGAAGCAGACTAGCGGGAGCGCAGATACGCAGTATTTT. As protein: CASSLKQTSGSADTQYF.